This TCR beta chain was sequenced in a study of cytomegalovirus exposure and HLA in healthy donors. Across the study: Later, an analysis reported that the 95 to 150 validation repertoires had used the same platform as the roughly 700 first-cohort repertoires. Findings and caveats of the study: A classifier reportedly called cytomegalovirus status with high sensitivity and specificity. First-cohort TCR clusters were later found to tend to co-occur in the 120 or so validation repertoires.

The CDR3 contains 14 residues. V was trimmed by 8 bases and J by 5 bases, leaving 13 bases between them. Germline V CDR1 and CDR2: SGHTA, FQGNSA. Clones were sequenced by immunoSEQ multiplex PCR, and TCRdb holds only the in-frame ones, with some missing. The data contain approximately 170,000 clones, around 82% of them singletons. With regard to this clone: Its matching antigen is unknown.

This chain uses TRBV7-2 with TRBJ1-6; D may be TRBD1 (6 bases). The sequence came from a man younger than 40 in good health and CMV-seropositive. The sample taken for sequencing was PBMCs. This CDR3 reads CASGTGQNNSPLHF. The DNA of the CDR3 is TGTGCCAGCGGAACGGGACAAAATAATTCACCCCTCCACTTT.